A selection of T cell receptor beta chains follows, all from one sample in a study of CD4 and CD8 cells across lung adenocarcinoma regions. TCRdb re-analysed the PCR reads in MiXCR, keeping a single row per CDR3 protein. The sample holds approximately 6,000 distinct CDR3 sequences, 51% seen once. The sequenced sample was CD4+ T cells from the center of a lung tumor. Every receptor here comes from a female donor with lung adenocarcinoma. The CD4 and CD8 labels of this study may be unreliable. CDR3s include the opening cysteine and the closing phenylalanine or tryptophan. Clone size is stated in some rows and not others, as once, few, many or a class when expanded.

>13|TRBV10-1|.
CATGLGGKNTQYF
>17|TRBV6-5|few
CASSYSAGERAYNEQFF
>13|TRBV27|.
CASSPATAEELFF
>15|TRBV6-1|.
CASSDRTGPYTEAFF
>15|TRBV20-1|.
CSAKSVPNSNQPQHF
>15|TRBV6-1|.
CASSGLAGGPDTQYF
>14|TRBV6-1|large
CASTPSGTYNEQFF
>16|TRBV10-1|few
CASSESSGQAQETQYF
>17|TRBV12-3/TRBV12-4|.
CASSFGTWAGPPDTQYF
>13|TRBV6-1|.
CASSELGDTEAFF
>11|TRBV10-1|few
CASSERNEQFF
>20|TRBV5-1|few
CASSLSWDGGNGRINNEQFF
>15|TRBV6-1|many
CASRRGADSNQPQHF
>12|TRBV6-5|once
CASSSDSAGPYF
>15|TRBV28|.
CASSSGSTSTDTQYF
>15|TRBV4-1|few
CASSQEEREGRGQYF
>14|TRBV9|.
CASSVGSGSYEQYF
>14|TRBV6-1|.
CASRGSGAKDMQYF
>14|TRBV12-3/TRBV12-4|.
CASSSQTGLRGYTF
>13|TRBV27|.
CASSPGTNEEQFF
>13|TRBV27|few
CASSPGTAGEQFF
>15|TRBV6-5|large
CASIQRGQGRETQYF
>15|TRBV6-5|.
CASSSLPGQADTQYF
>15|TRBV6-1|once
CASSGAGGNQETQYF
>14|TRBV10-2|large
CASSESGYQETQYF
>16|TRBV6-1|few
CASSEWYAGGRETQYF
>13|TRBV6-2/TRBV6-3|large
CASSSSEYNEQFF
>13|TRBV6-1|.
CASQREPTDEQFF
>14|TRBV27|.
CASSILAGSREQFF
>14|TRBV6-1|few
CASSGAGVPKTQYF
>13|TRBV12-3/TRBV12-4|.
CASRFLSIDEQFF
>15|TRBV6-1|few
CASSGGTGVEETQYF
>13|TRBV6-2/TRBV6-3|once
CASTNGQGFGYTF
>13|TRBV11-3|.
CASRGYSYNEQFF
>13|TRBV27|many
CASSLPSQNEQFF
>19|TRBV27|.
CASSLWGLGGVSSYNEQFF
>13|TRBV11-3|few
CASSFPGEETQYF
>17|TRBV6-4|once
CARSGGTSRCAKNTQYF
>16|TRBV7-8|.
CASSFIADGARNEQFF
>14|TRBV7-2|.
CASSFYQGTDTQYF
>15|TRBV6-1|.
CASSATAGEEDTQYF
>17|TRBV6-1|.
CASSDYRGITTYNEQFF